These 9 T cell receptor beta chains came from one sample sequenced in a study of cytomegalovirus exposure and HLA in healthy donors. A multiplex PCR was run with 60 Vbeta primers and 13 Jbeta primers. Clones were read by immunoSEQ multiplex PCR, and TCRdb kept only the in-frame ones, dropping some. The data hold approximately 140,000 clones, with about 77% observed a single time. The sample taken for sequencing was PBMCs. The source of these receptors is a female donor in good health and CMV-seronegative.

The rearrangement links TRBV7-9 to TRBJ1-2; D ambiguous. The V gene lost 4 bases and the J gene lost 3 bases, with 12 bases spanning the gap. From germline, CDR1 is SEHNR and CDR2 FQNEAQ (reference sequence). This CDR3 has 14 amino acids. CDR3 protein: CASSSSGGYYGYTF. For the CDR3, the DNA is TGTGCCAGCAGCTCCTCTGGAGGCTACTATGGCTACACCTTC.

The CDR3, as DNA: TGTGCCAGCAGCCCTGGGAGCTCCTATAATTCACCCCTCCACTTT. Its protein product is CASSPGSSYNSPLHF. The V call is TRBV5-4, the J call TRBJ1-6, with D hard to call. Germline lookup yields CDR1 SGHNT and CDR2 YYREEE (reference sequence). The CDR3 is 15 amino acids. V lost 4 bases, J lost 0 bases, and 8 bases lay in between.

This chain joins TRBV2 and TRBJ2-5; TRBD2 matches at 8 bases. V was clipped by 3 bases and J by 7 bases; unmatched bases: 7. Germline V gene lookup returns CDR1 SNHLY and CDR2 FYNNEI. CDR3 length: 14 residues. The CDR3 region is CASSERQAGGTQYF. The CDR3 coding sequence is TGTGCCAGCAGTGAGAGACAGGCGGGGGGGACCCAGTACTTC. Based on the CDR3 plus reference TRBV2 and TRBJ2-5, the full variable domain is EPEVTQTPSHQVTQMGQEVILRCVPISNHLYFYWYRQILGQKVEFLVSFYNNEISEKSEIFDDQFSVERPDGSNFTLKIRSTKLEDSAMYFCASSERQAGGTQYFGPGTRLLVL.

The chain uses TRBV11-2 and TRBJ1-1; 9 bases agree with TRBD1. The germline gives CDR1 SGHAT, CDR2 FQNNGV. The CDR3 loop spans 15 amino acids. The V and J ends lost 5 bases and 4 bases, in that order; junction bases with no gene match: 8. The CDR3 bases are TGTGCCAGCAGCCTTCCCGGGACAGGGAGCACTGAAGCTTTCTTT. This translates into CASSLPGTGSTEAFF.

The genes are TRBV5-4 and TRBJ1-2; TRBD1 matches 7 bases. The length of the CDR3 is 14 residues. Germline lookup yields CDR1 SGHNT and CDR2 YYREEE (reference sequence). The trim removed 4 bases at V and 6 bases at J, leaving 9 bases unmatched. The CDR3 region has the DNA TGTGCCAGCAGCGTGGGACAGAACCGGGATGGCTACACCTTC. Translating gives CASSVGQNRDGYTF.

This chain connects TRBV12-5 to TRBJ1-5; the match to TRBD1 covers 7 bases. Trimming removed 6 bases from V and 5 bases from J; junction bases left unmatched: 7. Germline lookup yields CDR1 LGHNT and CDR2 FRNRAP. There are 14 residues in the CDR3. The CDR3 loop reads CASGKDRADQPQHF. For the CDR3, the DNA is TGTGCTAGTGGGAAAGACAGGGCGGATCAGCCCCAGCATTTT.

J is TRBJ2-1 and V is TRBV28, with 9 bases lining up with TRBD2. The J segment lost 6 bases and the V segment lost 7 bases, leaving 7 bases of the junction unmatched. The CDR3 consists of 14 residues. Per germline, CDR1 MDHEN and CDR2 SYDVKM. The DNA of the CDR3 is TGTGCCAGCACTAGGACTAGCGCGAGCAATGAGCAGTTCTTC. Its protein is CASTRTSASNEQFF.

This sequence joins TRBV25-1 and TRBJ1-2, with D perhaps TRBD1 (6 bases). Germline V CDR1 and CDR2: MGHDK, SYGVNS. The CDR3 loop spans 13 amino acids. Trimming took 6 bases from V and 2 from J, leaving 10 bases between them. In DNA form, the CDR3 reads TGTGCCAGCAGAGCCGGGACAAACTATGGCTACACCTTC. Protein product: CASRAGTNYGYTF.

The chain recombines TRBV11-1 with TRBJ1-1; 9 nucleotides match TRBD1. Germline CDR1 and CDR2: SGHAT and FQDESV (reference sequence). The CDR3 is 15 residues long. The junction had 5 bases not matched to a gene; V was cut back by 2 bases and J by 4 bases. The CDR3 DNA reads TGTGCCAGCAGCTTAACAGGGGGCGTTAGCACTGAAGCTTTCTTT. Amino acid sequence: CASSLTGGVSTEAFF. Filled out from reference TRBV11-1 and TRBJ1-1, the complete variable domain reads EAEVAQSPRYKITEKSQAVAFWCDPISGHATLYWYRQILGQGPELLVQFQDESVVDDSQLPKDRFSAERLKGVDSTLKIQPAELGDSAMYLCASSLTGGVSTEAFFGQGTRLTVV.